This T cell receptor (beta chain) was observed in a study of cytomegalovirus exposure and HLA in healthy donors. Study-wide points: Later analysis demonstrated an association between a missense DCLRE1C variant and TCR beta V- and J-gene trimming. The authors listed some 160 TCR beta chains as cytomegalovirus-associated. TCR beta chains associated with HLA were, in a later analysis, more clonally expanded than equally common others. TRBV6-2, TRBV6-3 and some other V segments were excluded as indistinguishable.

Comment on this clone: Antigen: not known.

The PCR contained 60 Vbeta and 13 Jbeta primers. TCRdb's table, derived via immunoSEQ multiplex PCR, lists solely in-frame clones and lacks some. This sample yields some 210,000 clones, of which approximately 80% are seen a single time; roughly 10% belongs to the top ten. V was cut by 1 base and J by 13 bases, with 10 bases left in between. The CDR3 is 11 amino acids. Germline CDR1 and CDR2: MDHEN and SYDVKM. Sequencing was carried out using PBMCs. The rearrangement links TRBV28 to TRBJ1-2; tentative D call: TRBD1 (5 bases). This TCR was recovered from a woman between 50 and 59 years old in good health and CMV-seropositive. CDR3 DNA: TGTGCCAGCAGTTTATTAGGGGACTGCACCTTC. As protein: CASSLLGDCTF.